This TCR beta chain was identified in a study of early T cells in non-severe SARS-CoV-2 infection. Individual cDNA molecules each received unique molecular identifiers attached to them. TCRdb re-called the 5' RACE reads through MiXCR, storing one row per CDR3 protein. The sample holds about 59,000 distinct CDR3 sequences, 9.5% to 15% seen once. This CDR3 has 16 amino acids. Germline V gene sequence: CDR1 SGHRS, CDR2 YFSETQ. V lost 0 bases to trimming and J lost 2 bases, with 13 bases between them. This clonotype was picked up many times. The sequenced material came from whole blood. This chain links TRBV5-1 with TRBJ2-3, with a weak D call TRBD1 (6 bases). The source of this sequence is an adult who was a healthcare worker with PCR-confirmed SARS-CoV-2 infection or an uninfected control (not recorded which). CDR3 protein: CASSLARDNPTDTQYF. DNA for the CDR3: TGCGCCAGCAGCTTGGCCCGGGACAACCCCACAGATACGCAGTATTTT.